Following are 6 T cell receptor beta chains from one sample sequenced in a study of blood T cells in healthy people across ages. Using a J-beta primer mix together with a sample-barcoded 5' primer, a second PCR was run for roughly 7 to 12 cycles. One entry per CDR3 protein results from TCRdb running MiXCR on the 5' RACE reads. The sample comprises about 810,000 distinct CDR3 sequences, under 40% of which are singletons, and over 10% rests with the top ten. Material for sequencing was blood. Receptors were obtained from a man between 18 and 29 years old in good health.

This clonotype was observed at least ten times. CDR3 nucleotide sequence: TGCGCCAGCAGCCAAGTTACTTCCTCTGGGGCCAACGTCCTGACTTTC. It codes for CASSQVTSSGANVLTF. The chain couples TRBV4-3 to TRBJ2-6, with D hard to call. The CDR3 runs to 16 residues. The V end lost 1 base, the J end lost 0 bases, and 7 bases lay between the germline ends. CDR1 is LGHNA, CDR2 YSLEER, per germline.

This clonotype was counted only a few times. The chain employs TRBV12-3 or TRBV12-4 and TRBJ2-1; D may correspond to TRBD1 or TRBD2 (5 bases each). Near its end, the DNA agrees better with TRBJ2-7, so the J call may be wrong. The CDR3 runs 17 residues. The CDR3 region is CASSSHGSGQAYNEQYF. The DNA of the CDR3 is TGTGCCAGCAGTTCCCATGGCTCGGGGCAGGCGTACAATGAGCAGTACTTC.

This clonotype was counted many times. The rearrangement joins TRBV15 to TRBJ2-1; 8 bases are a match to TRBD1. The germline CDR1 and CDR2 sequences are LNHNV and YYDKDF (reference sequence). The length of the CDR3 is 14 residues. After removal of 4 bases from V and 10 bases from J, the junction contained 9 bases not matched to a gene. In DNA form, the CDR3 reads TGTGCCACCAGCAAACCCGGACAGGGTGGGGAGCAGTTCTTC. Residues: CATSKPGQGGEQFF.

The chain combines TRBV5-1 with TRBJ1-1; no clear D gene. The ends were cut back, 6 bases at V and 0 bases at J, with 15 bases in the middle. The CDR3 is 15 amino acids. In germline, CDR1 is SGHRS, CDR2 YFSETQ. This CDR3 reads CASTYSARMNTEAFF. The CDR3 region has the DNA TGCGCCAGCACGTATTCAGCGCGAATGAACACTGAAGCTTTCTTT.

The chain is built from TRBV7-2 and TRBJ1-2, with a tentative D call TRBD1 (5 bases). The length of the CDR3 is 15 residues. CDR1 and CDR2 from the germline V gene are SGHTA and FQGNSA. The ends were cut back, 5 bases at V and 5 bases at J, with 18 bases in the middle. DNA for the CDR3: TGTGCCAGCAGCCCGAGGGTGAGACAGAGTTATGGCTACACCTTC. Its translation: CASSPRVRQSYGYTF. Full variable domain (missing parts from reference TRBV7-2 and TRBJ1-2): GAGVSQSPSNKVTEKGKDVELRCDPISGHTALYWYRQSLGQGLEFLIYFQGNSAPDKSGLPSDRFSAERTGGSVSTLTIQRTQQEDSAVYLCASSPRVRQSYGYTFGSGTRLTVV.

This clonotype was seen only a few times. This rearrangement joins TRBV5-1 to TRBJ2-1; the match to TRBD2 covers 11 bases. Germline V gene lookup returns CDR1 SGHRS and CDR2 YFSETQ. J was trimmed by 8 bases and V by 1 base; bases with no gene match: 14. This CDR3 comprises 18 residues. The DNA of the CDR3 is TGCGCCAGCAGCTTGTTTAGCGGGGGGGCAGACAGGTCGGATGAGCAGTTCTTC. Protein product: CASSLFSGGADRSDEQFF. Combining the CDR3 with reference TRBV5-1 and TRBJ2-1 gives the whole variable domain KAGVTQTPRYLIKTRGQQVTLSCSPISGHRSVSWYQQTPGQGLQFLFEYFSETQRNKGNFPGRFSGRQFSNSRSEMNVSTLELGDSALYLCASSLFSGGADRSDEQFFGPGTRLTVL.